This T cell receptor (beta chain) emerged from a study of OX40 agonist ivuxolimab in advanced cancers. Looking at the study overall: Ivuxolimab, which targeted the costimulatory receptor OX40 (CD134), was an agonistic, fully human IgG2 monoclonal antibody. Intravenous ivuxolimab was administered to patients every 2 weeks at six dose levels: 0.01, 0.1, 0.3, 1.5, 3 and 10 mg/kg. Among the roughly 52 dose-escalation patients, about 19 had hepatocellular carcinoma, 15 or so melanoma, 9 renal cell carcinoma and 9 head and neck cancer. A male proportion of around 83% and a mean age of 60 years, ranging from about 23 to 90, were recorded for the dose-escalation cohort. Prior anti-PD-1, anti-PD-L1 or anti-CTLA-4 therapy was permitted, and approximately 42% of dose-escalation patients had received checkpoint inhibitors. Partial responses occurred in three dose-escalation patients, of whom one had hepatocellular carcinoma and two had cutaneous melanoma. Peripheral TCRbeta sequencing was intended to test whether TCR sequence diversity was altered and clonal T-cell expansion was caused by ivuxolimab. The paper covers the monotherapy dose-escalation part of the phase I ivuxolimab trial, which included N of about 56 patients. The paper as a whole reports these results and caveats: In the 0.1-3.0 mg/kg groups, partial responders had among the lowest normalized peripheral clonal expansion, particularly in CD8+ T cells. After ivuxolimab, expanded clones were on average more numerous among CD8+ T cells than among CD4+ T cells. Low levels of normalized T-cell clonal expansion were also seen in some nonresponding patients. Which antigens the clonally expanded peripheral T cells were specific for was not determined. At doses of 0.1 to 3.0 mg/kg, clonal expansion of both CD4+ and CD8+ blood T cells was observed from baseline to week 6.

V loses 5 bases of germline sequence and J loses 6 bases, and the interval between the two ends is 11 bases. The CDR3, cysteine through phenylalanine, is 13 amino acids long. Solely the CDR3 DNA is kept, with 39 bases framed from the first base. CDR1 and CDR2 are drawn from the germline V gene: SGHTA, FQGNSA. The trial excluded patients who had a history of autoimmune disease or were on systemic immunosuppression. Peripheral blood for TCR sequencing was drawn from every dose cohort at baseline, at cycle 4 day 1 and at cycle 7 day 1. The samples were taken from a phase I, first-in-human, multicenter, open-label dose-escalation trial of ivuxolimab. Adults with locally advanced or metastatic melanoma, renal cell, hepatocellular, or head and neck squamous cell carcinoma were enrolled in the trial. Before TCR sequencing, CD4+ T cells and CD8+ T cells were sorted from peripheral blood as separate populations.

Genomic DNA was isolated from the sorted cells so that the TCRbeta CDR3 region could be sequenced. The immunoSEQ Assay was used to sequence the TCRbeta CDR3 regions. TCRdb took this table from immuneACCESS and kept in-frame rearrangements with V and J called. Such tables lack part of the clones; where checked against another copy, unresolved V genes explain under half of the gap, and the rest is unexplained. The sample includes over 60,000 clones, with roughly 87% observed a single time. About 2.1% of the sample belongs to the ten largest clones. Concerning this clone itself: It has no known antigen specificity. Per-base qualities were not stored, and no clone one base away is much larger.

The chain uses TRBV7-2 and TRBJ1-5; the D gene is not confidently resolved. The source of this sequence is an adult with an advanced solid tumor such as melanoma, head and neck, liver or kidney cancer. This sample comprised CD4+ or CD8+ T cells sorted from blood, obtained in a trial of the OX40 agonist ivuxolimab. The encoded CDR3 is CASSTHKSQPQHF. The DNA sequence follows: TGTGCCAGCAGCACTCACAAGTCTCAGCCCCAGCATTTT.